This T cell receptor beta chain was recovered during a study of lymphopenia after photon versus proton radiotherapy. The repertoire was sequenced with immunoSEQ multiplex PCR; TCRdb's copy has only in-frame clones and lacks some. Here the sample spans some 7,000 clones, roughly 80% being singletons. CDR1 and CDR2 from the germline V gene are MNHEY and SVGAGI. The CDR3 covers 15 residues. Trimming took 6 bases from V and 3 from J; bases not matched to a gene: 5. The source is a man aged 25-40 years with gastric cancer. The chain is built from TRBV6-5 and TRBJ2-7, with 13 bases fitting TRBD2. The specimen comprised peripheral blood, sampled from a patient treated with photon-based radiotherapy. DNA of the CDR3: TGTGCCAGCAGCACTCGGACTAGCGGGGGCTACGAGCAGTACTTC. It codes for CASSTRTSGGYEQYF.